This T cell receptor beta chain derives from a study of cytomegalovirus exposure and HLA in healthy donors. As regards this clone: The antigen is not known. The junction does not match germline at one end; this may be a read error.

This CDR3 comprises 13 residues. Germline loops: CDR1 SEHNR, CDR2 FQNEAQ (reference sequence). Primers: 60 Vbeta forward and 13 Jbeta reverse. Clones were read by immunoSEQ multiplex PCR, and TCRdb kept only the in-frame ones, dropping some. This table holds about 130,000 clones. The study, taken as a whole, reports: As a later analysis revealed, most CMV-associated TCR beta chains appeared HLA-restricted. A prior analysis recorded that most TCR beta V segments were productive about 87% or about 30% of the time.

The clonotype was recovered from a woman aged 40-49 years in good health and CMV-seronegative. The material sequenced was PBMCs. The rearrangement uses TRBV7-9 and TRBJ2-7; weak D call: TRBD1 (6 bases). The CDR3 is CASNLRDTYEQYF. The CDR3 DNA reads TGTGCCAGCAACTTACGGGACACCTACGAGCAGTACTTC. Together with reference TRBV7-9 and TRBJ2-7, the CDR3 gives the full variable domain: DTGVSQNPRHKITKRGQNVTFRCDPISEHNRLYWYRQTLGQGPEFLTYFQNEAQLEKSRLLSDRFSAERPKGSFSTLEIQRTEQGDSAMYLCASNLRDTYEQYFGPGTRLTVT.